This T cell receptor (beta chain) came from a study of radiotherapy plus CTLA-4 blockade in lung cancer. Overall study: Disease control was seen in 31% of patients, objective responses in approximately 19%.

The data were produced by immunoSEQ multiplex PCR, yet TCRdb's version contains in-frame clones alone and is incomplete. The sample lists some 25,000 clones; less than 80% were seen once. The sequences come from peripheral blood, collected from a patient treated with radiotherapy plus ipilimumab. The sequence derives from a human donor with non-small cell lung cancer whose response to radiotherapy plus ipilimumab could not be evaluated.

The CDR3 DNA follows: TGTGCCAGCAGCGTAACAGGGCAGGAAAACACCATATATTTT. This gives the protein CASSVTGQENTIYF. The gene calls are TRBV9 and TRBJ1-3; D possibly corresponds to TRBD1 (6 bases). This CDR3 has 14 residues. Trimming stripped 1 base from V and 6 bases from J, with 11 bases between. The germline gives CDR1 SGDLS, CDR2 YYNGEE.